This TCR beta chain was sequenced during a study of blood T cell repertoires in COVID-19. Study in general: COVID-19 samples from acute and convalescent phases originated in the United States, Italy and Spain. T cells, B-cell-depleted T cells, or PBMCs provided the cDNA or gDNA that served as material.

Authors' analysis steps: Scientists estimated how many nucleated cells there were by amplifying reference gene primers. Profiling relied on immunoSEQ multiplex PCR, and the TCRdb table lists in-frame clones only, not all of them. V and J calls and clone size are copied from that table; D and trimming were computed from the DNA. The sample holds roughly 100,000 clones, around 85% seen once. The CDR3 totals 15 residues. V was clipped by 4 bases and J by 0 bases, with 13 bases between them. Germline assignment: CDR1 SGHRS and CDR2 YFSETQ. Sequenced: peripheral blood. The V gene is TRBV5-1, the J gene TRBJ1-2; maybe TRBD1 (6 bases). The sequence derives from a man between 65 and 85 years old with active or convalescent COVID-19. The DNA of the CDR3 is TGCGCCAGCAGCATCGACAGGATATCTAACTATGGCTACACCTTC. Translated: CASSIDRISNYGYTF.